What follows is one T cell receptor beta chain and its context. The age range of participants was roughly 18 to 90 years, with residence in roughly 25 US areas. Allocation to cohorts depended on clinical history reported by the participants. The sample is drawn from a study of blood T cell repertoires in COVID-19. Background on the study: The analysed material was cDNA or gDNA that came from T cells, B-cell-depleted T cells, or PBMCs.

In the source study's methods: Amplification of reference gene primers provided the estimated nucleated cell counts. Clones were sequenced by immunoSEQ multiplex PCR, and TCRdb holds only the in-frame ones, with some missing. The V and J calls and clone size are taken from that table; D and trimming were inferred from the DNA. The table records around 160,000 clones, 85% to 90% of them present only once. Sequencing was carried out using PBMCs or T cells enriched from blood (not recorded which). This sequence originates from a woman aged 30 to 39 with acute COVID-19.

The CDR3 DNA follows: TGCAGTGCTAGTCGGGCAGGGGCCTACGAGCAGTACTTC. Its protein is CSASRAGAYEQYF. The V gene is TRBV20-1, the J gene TRBJ2-7; possible D gene TRBD1, 6 bases. Trimming took off 3 bases at V and 2 bases at J, with 11 bases between the two ends. CDR3 length: 13 amino acids. Germline V CDR1 and CDR2: DFQATT, SNEGSKA (reference sequence).